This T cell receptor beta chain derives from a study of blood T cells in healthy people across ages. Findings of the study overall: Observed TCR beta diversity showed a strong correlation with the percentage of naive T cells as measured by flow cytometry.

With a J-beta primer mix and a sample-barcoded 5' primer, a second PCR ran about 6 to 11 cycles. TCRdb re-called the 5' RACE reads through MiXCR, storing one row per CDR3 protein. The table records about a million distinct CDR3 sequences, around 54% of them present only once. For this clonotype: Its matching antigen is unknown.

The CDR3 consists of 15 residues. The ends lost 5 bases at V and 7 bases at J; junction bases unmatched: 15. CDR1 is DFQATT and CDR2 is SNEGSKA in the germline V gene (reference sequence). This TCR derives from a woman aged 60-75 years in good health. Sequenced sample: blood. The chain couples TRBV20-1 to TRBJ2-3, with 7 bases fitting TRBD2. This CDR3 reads CSAHLGAGRDYTQYF. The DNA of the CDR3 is TGCAGTGCTCACCTAGGAGCGGGACGGGACTATACGCAGTATTTT.